A single T cell receptor beta chain is shown here with its context. The data are from a study of control samples from healthy donors and cancer patients. Data came from immunoSEQ multiplex PCR; TCRdb stores just in-frame clones and leaves some out. The sample holds roughly 100,000 clones, 85% to 90% seen once. The germline CDR1 and CDR2 sequences are GTSNPN and SVGIG (reference sequence). J gave up 4 bases and V 3 bases, and 0 bases lay outside the gene matches. This CDR3 has 11 amino acids. The source is a man aged 55 to 70 with lung cancer. The rearrangement links TRBV30 to TRBJ2-7, with 7 bases aligning to TRBD1. Sequences were obtained from PBMCs. CDR3 region: CAWRTGYEQYV. The DNA of the CDR3 is TGTGCCTGGAGGACAGGGTACGAGCAGTACGTC.